The source of this TCR beta chain is a study of blood T cell repertoires in COVID-19 (TCRdb year 2020). General notes on the study: Samples covering the acute and convalescent phases of COVID-19 were provided by collaborators in the United States, Italy and Spain. Subjects who had been exposed to COVID-19, were actively infected with it, or had recovered from it provided the deeply sampled blood TCRbeta repertoires that made up the dataset. Sample metadata almost always included a de-identified subject ID, COVID-19 status, age in years and sex. Where available, HLA class I and class II types were taken from metadata supplied by the sample provider and were not determined by assay-based typing. The samples were drawn from the first 160 participants of the ongoing ImmuneRACE study and from 950 to 1,500 subjects provided by 6 global collaborators. The prospective study material was composed of cDNA or gDNA derived from T cells, B-cell-depleted T cells, or PBMCs. The repertoires were released in a freely available public database intended as a resource for research on the immune response to SARS-CoV-2.

From a lookup of the germline V gene, CDR1 and CDR2 are ENHRY and SYGVKD. V is clipped by 11 bases and J by 4 bases, and the sequence between their germline boundaries is 14 bases long. There are 13 amino acids in the CDR3, from cysteine to phenylalanine inclusive. Just the 39-base CDR3 DNA is kept, in frame starting at base 1. Concerning this clone: What this receptor recognizes is not known. Per-base quality was not reported, and no clone a single base away is much larger than it.

General findings and caveats noted by the study authors: Clinical and demographic metadata were provided uncurated, with the amount varying by source and participant.

TCRbeta CDR3 regions were amplified from genomic DNA by means of the immunoSEQ Assay, a bias-controlled multiplex PCR. For the original study's pipeline: The number of nucleated cells in each sample was estimated by amplification of reference gene primers within the assay. To quantify the absolute abundance of each unique TCRbeta CDR3 rearrangement, sequence reads were collapsed and filtered. For each sample, productive Simpson clonality was calculated by taking the square root of Simpson's diversity index across productive rearrangements. What TCRdb holds here is the immuneACCESS table cut down to in-frame rearrangements. Part of the clones is not present; checked against another copy, under half of the missing clones reflect an unresolved V gene, and the others are unexplained. Clone size and V and J calls were adopted from that table, with D and trimming inferred from the DNA. Counted in this sample were under 250,000 clones; approximately 80% of them appeared once. The ten largest clonotypes hold about 1.9% of the sample.

Another Seattle source contributed samples from volunteer blood donors who had recovered from COVID-19. Whole blood was collected in K2EDTA tubes by collaborating institutions according to the institutions' own protocols. For TCRbeta analysis, collaborators shipped samples as frozen whole blood, isolated PBMCs, or DNA extracted from either of those sample types. The TCR originated in a man aged 30 to 39 who had recovered from COVID-19. The chain is made from TRBV10-3 and TRBJ1-4, and the D gene may be TRBD1, 6 bases matching. The sequenced sample was peripheral blood. Read as DNA, the sequence is TGTGCCTCAAGCAGGGGCCATAATGAAAAACTGTTTTTT. The resulting protein is CASSRGHNEKLFF.